This T cell receptor beta chain was sequenced in a study of beta chain features in type 1 diabetes (dated by TCRdb to the late 2010s). In terms of the full investigation: Mean age, gender distribution, total cell number and subset yield were not different between patients and healthy donors. A total of around 110,000,000 sorted cells were examined across all samples, and RNA yield correlated strongly with the number of cells per subset. The study compared the TCRB repertoires of sorted circulating CD4+ T cell subsets in recently diagnosed type 1 diabetes patients with those in matched healthy donors. Whereas all 30 or so donors provided naive and central memory subsets, regulatory and stem cell-like memory subsets were isolated from just 8 patients and about 8 healthy donors.

The entire amount of isolated RNA was reverse transcribed using the High Capacity cDNA Reverse Transcription Kit, so the sequenced TCRB transcripts were expressed ones. Deep immunoSEQ sequencing was applied to naive, central memory and regulatory T cell samples, giving an average of approximately 4 million total reads per sample. Sorted cells were lysed in RLT buffer and RNA was extracted with DNase-treated RNeasy Micro or Mini kits, depending on cell number. Each cell subset was processed separately to prevent cross-contamination, with patient and healthy donor samples processed together. The immunoSEQ multiplex PCR was used to amplify TCRB sequences from cDNA, generating 87-bp fragments that spanned the CDR3 region. Sequencing of the amplicons was done on the Illumina HiSeq platform. Per the source publication's procedure: PCR bias was computationally corrected using synthetic template baselines, reads within Hamming distance 2 were collapsed, and singletons that could not be merged were discarded. Reads were aligned against IMGT to assign V, D and J genes, CDR3 length and insertions or deletions at six rearrangement sites. Within each subset, clonotype counts were normalized to sorted cell number, and only after that were true diversity and Gini coefficients computed with the tcR R package. Repertoire sharing was quantified using the overlap coefficient calculated on TCRB nucleotide sequences. Out-of-frame TCRB sequences from naive cells were analyzed as a proxy for the pre-selection repertoire. The table comes from immuneACCESS by way of TCRdb, which keeps in-frame sequences with V and J called. Part of the clones is missing from these tables; in studies checked, under half for an unresolved V gene and the rest for unknown reasons. From that table come the V and J calls and clone size; the DNA was used to work out D and trimming. Here the sample has roughly 500,000 clones; 25% to 35% occur a single time. About 0.065% of the sample goes to the ten largest clones.

This clone was counted only a few times. The antigen it recognizes is unknown. Base qualities are not provided; no much larger clone lies one nucleotide away. The germline V gene encodes CDR1 MNHNY and CDR2 SVGAGI (reference sequence). Its CDR3 holds 13 amino acids, cysteine through phenylalanine. Only CDR3 DNA is held: 39 bases, read in frame from base 1. Between the V and J ends, shortened by 4 bases and 9 bases respectively, the junction contains 16 bases. What the research found in general, with its limitations: Because small numbers of individuals were included in the HLA sub-analyses, any influence of HLA type on TCRB rearrangement was left unresolved. The naive, central memory and regulatory TCRB repertoires appeared to resemble one another more closely among patients than among healthy donors. Patients with type 1 diabetes made fewer insertions and deleted more nucleotides at VDJ recombination sites, implying thymic rearrangement abnormalities. Sequencing cDNA rather than genomic DNA could over-represent highly expressing activated cells, although activation and CD3 levels did not differ between groups. Shorter templates might have been favored by PCR, but patient and control samples were amplified and corrected together, so both groups would have been affected equally by any skew. A moderate but significant shortening of TCRB CDR3 length was observed in type 1 diabetes patients in all four CD4+ subsets.

Each donor gave one peripheral blood draw, averaging around 120 mL, which was collected into heparinised tubes. Using a panel that included CD45RO, CCR7, CD25, CD127, CD95 and CD27, naive, central memory, regulatory and stem cell-like memory CD4+ T cells were sorted on a BD FACSAria II. All sorted populations exceeded 95% purity. Right away, PBMCs were isolated by Lymphoprep density gradient centrifugation and were stained directly, with no culture step. To minimize batch effects, samples were stained and sorted in pairs, one healthy donor with one patient per experiment. This TCR was recovered from a man between 18 and 29 years old in good health. Material: naive CD4+ T cells from blood. According to the study, the label for this sample's cell subset or site signals: true naive CD4+ T cells. The receptor chain draws on TRBV6-6 and TRBJ2-7, with no reliable assignment of the D segment. The nucleotide sequence is given as TGTGCCAGCAGTTCCGTCCGGTTTCCCGTGCAGTACTTC. Translation gives CASSSVRFPVQYF.